The next 12 T cell receptor beta chains were all read from a single sample in a study of response to subunit inactivated influenza vaccine. TCRdb passed the RT-PCR reads through MiXCR, listing each CDR3 protein once. The profile shows about 780,000 distinct CDR3 sequences, roughly 20% of them singletons. The sequences come from PBMCs from blood, collected less than 6 days after vaccination. These receptors were taken from a man between 50 and 59 years old who received an inactivated influenza vaccine.

The chain couples TRBV3-1 to TRBJ2-3, with 7 bases fitting TRBD2. The CDR3 spans 18 residues. CDR1 LGHDT and CDR2 YNNKEL come from the germline V gene (reference sequence). V lost 3 bases and J lost 2; bases outside the gene matches: 14. CDR3 in amino acids: CASSHTTGAGTTTDTQYF. CDR3 coding DNA: TGTGCCAGCAGCCATACGACCGGAGCGGGGACTACCACAGATACGCAGTATTTT.

This clonotype was recorded a few times. This chain joins TRBV3-1 and TRBJ2-7; D not certain. The germline gives CDR1 LGHDT, CDR2 YNNKEL (reference sequence). V was clipped by 4 bases and J by 4 bases, with 8 bases between them. The CDR3 spans 12 residues. CDR3 residues: CASSRERYEQYF. The CDR3 nucleotides are TGTGCCAGCAGCCGGGAACGATACGAGCAGTACTTC.

This clonotype turned up a few times. The chain employs TRBV4-2 and TRBJ2-1, with D perhaps TRBD1 (6 bases). The ends were cut back, 3 bases at V and 7 bases at J, with 7 bases in the middle. Germline loops: CDR1 LGHNA, CDR2 YNFKEQ. This CDR3 comprises 12 residues. CDR3 nucleotides: TGTGCCAGCAGCCAGGACAGTAATGAGCAGTTCTTC. Translating gives CASSQDSNEQFF.

The chain has TRBV11-1 and TRBJ2-7; D is tentatively TRBD1 or TRBD2 (5 bases each). V lost 2 bases and J lost 5, with 31 bases in between. Germline CDR1 and CDR2: SGHAT and FQDESV (reference sequence). This CDR3 region has 20 residues. CDR3 sequence: CASSLKAQLLGTLFSDEQYF. CDR3 sequence (DNA): TGTGCCAGCAGCTTAAAGGCACAGCTATTGGGGACGCTATTTTCCGACGAGCAGTACTTC.

The chain carries TRBV24-1 and TRBJ2-5; D is possibly TRBD1 or TRBD2 (5 bases each). Germline-derived CDR1 and CDR2 are KGHDR and SFDVKD. V shed 6 bases and J shed 5 bases, with 12 bases lying between them. This CDR3 region has 13 residues. CDR3 nucleotides: TGTGCCACCAGTCCTCTTTGGGGGGAGACCCAGTACTTC. It encodes CATSPLWGETQYF.

The chain joins TRBV7-8 to TRBJ2-2, with TRBD1 matching 7 bases. Unmatched junction bases numbered 11, after V lost 7 bases and J lost 0 bases. CDR1 SGHVS and CDR2 FQNEAQ come from the germline V gene. The CDR3 spans 17 residues. In DNA, the CDR3 is TGTGCCAGCACACCAGGGGGACGTGCTGCGAACACCGGGGAGCTGTTTTTT. Translating it yields CASTPGGRAANTGELFF.

This clonotype occurred a few times. The chain links TRBV12-3 or TRBV12-4 to TRBJ1-5; TRBD1 matches 11 bases. The length of the CDR3 is 15 residues. J was trimmed by 5 bases and V by 4 bases; bases with no gene match: 4. The CDR3: CASSWGQGGDQPQHF. For the CDR3, the DNA is TGTGCCAGCAGTTGGGGACAGGGGGGAGATCAGCCCCAGCATTTT.

Of note for this clonotype: The junction shows a germline mismatch at one end, possibly a read error. The chain couples TRBV2 to TRBJ2-1; either TRBD1 or TRBD2 may fit D (6 bases each). The CDR3 totals 17 residues. CDR1 and CDR2 from the germline V gene are SNHLY and FYNNEI. CDR3 DNA sequence: TGTGCCAGCAGCGAAGTTCGGGGGCCGAGCTCCTACAATGAGCAGTTCTTC. Protein sequence: CASSEVRGPSSYNEQFF.

In the case of this clonotype: A much bigger clone sits one base away, suggesting this may be a read error. The V call is TRBV11-2, the J call TRBJ2-2; D is ambiguous. The CDR3 spans 12 residues. The V end was cut by 5 bases, the J end by 4 bases, with 5 bases between. Germline CDR1 is SGHAT and CDR2 is FQNNGV. In nucleotides, the CDR3 is TGTGCCAGCAGCCCCACCACCGGGGAGCTGTTTTTT. Its translation is CASSPTTGELFF.

This clonotype came up many times. The chain employs TRBV12-3 or TRBV12-4 and TRBJ2-7; the match to TRBD1 covers 9 bases. V dropped 6 bases and J dropped 3; count of bases not matched to a gene: 9. The CDR3 covers 15 residues. CDR3: CASSKGTGSNYEQYF. The CDR3, as DNA: TGTGCCAGCAGCAAAGGGACAGGGTCTAACTACGAGCAGTACTTC.

The chain employs TRBV6-5 and TRBJ2-7, with 7 bases matching TRBD2. The CDR3 totals 15 residues. With V trimmed by 2 bases and J by 4 bases, 8 bases remained unmatched. Germline V gives CDR1 MNHEY, CDR2 SVGAGI. CDR3 in DNA: TGTGCCAGCAGTTACGGAGCGGGGCGGTCGTACGAGCAGTACTTC. The encoded protein is CASSYGAGRSYEQYF.

This clonotype was recorded a few times. The chain recombines TRBV29-1 with TRBJ1-1, with 9 positions matching TRBD1. The CDR3 spans 13 residues. Germline values: CDR1 SQVTM, CDR2 ANQGSEA. V lost 6 bases and J lost 4; bases outside the gene matches: 6. Here the CDR3 DNA reads TGCAGCGTGGCCAAGACAGGGGGCACTGAAGCTTTCTTT. Protein: CSVAKTGGTEAFF.